These 8 T cell receptor beta chains share one sample of origin, sequenced in a study of T cells in localized non-small cell lung cancer. Assay used: immunoSEQ multiplex PCR; TCRdb lists only in-frame clones, some missing. This table has fewer than 40,000 clones, 87% appearing once. Sequencing was performed on peripheral blood mononuclear cells, taken before any cancer treatment. The receptors were sampled from a man between 35 and 75 years old with stage III lung adenocarcinoma.

The J gene is TRBJ1-2, the V gene TRBV9; D remains ambiguous. The ends were cut back, 0 bases at V and 2 bases at J, with 5 bases in the middle. From germline, CDR1 is SGDLS and CDR2 YYNGEE. The CDR3 runs to 13 residues. The CDR3: CASSVDQNYGYTF. Written as DNA, the CDR3 is TGTGCCAGCAGCGTAGACCAGAACTATGGCTACACCTTC.

The chain couples TRBV7-2 to TRBJ2-7, with 10 bases that match TRBD2. Losses at the gene ends were 5 bases for V and 0 bases for J; bases not matched to a gene: 4. Germline-derived CDR1 and CDR2 are SGHTA and FQGNSA. This CDR3 has 15 amino acids. CDR3 amino acids: CASSLSGGASYEQYF. CDR3 sequence (DNA): TGTGCCAGCAGCCTAAGCGGGGGGGCCTCCTACGAGCAGTACTTC. The full variable domain, completed using reference TRBV7-2 and TRBJ2-7, is GAGVSQSPSNKVTEKGKDVELRCDPISGHTALYWYRQSLGQGLEFLIYFQGNSAPDKSGLPSDRFSAERTGGSVSTLTIQRTQQEDSAVYLCASSLSGGASYEQYFGPGTRLTVT.

This chain joins TRBV28 and TRBJ2-1; TRBD1 might be the D (6 bases). The CDR3 is made up of 19 amino acids. The V end lost 5 bases, the J end lost 2 bases, and 25 bases lay between the germline ends. In germline, CDR1 is MDHEN, CDR2 SYDVKM. The DNA for the CDR3 is TGTGCCAGCAGTCTAAACTGGACAGTCTCTACTCTACCCTACAATGAGCAGTTCTTC. Translation: CASSLNWTVSTLPYNEQFF.

The chain carries TRBV2 and TRBJ2-3; 10 nucleotides line up with TRBD1. The germline gives CDR1 SNHLY, CDR2 FYNNEI. Trimming took 3 bases from V and 3 from J; bases not matched to a gene: 3. The CDR3 sequence is 15 residues long. This CDR3 reads CASSDEGQGTDTQYF. The CDR3 DNA follows: TGTGCCAGCAGTGATGAGGGACAGGGGACAGATACGCAGTATTTT.

The chain combines TRBV7-2 with TRBJ2-7; 7 bases agree with TRBD1. The ends lost 2 bases at V and 6 bases at J; junction bases unmatched: 13. Germline-derived CDR1 and CDR2 are SGHTA and FQGNSA. The length of the CDR3 is 16 residues. CDR3 sequence (DNA): TGTGCCAGCAGCTTACAGAGGTTACAGGGGAATTCCGAGCAGTACTTC. The encoded protein is CASSLQRLQGNSEQYF.

The rearrangement links TRBV7-2 to TRBJ2-5; no clear D gene. The V end was cut by 0 bases, the J end by 5 bases, with 10 bases between. The CDR3 extends over 14 amino acids. Germline V gives CDR1 SGHTA, CDR2 FQGNSA. The CDR3 spells CASSLAPSSETQYF. Here the CDR3 DNA reads TGTGCCAGCAGCTTAGCGCCTAGTAGCGAGACCCAGTACTTC.

The chain has TRBV29-1 and TRBJ2-3; 9 nucleotides line up with TRBD1. The V segment lost 6 bases and the J segment 2 bases; nucleotides outside the gene matches: 9. The CDR3 sequence is 15 residues long. Per the germline V gene, CDR1 is SQVTM and CDR2 is ANQGSEA. CDR3 in DNA: TGCAGCGTCCAGGGGGGGACAGGGATCACAGATACGCAGTATTTT. Amino acids: CSVQGGTGITDTQYF.

Concerning this clone: The junction shows a germline mismatch at one end, possibly a read error. Other DNA variants within this sample encode the same CDR3. The J gene is TRBJ2-2, the V gene TRBV7-9, with 10 nucleotides matching TRBD2. The CDR3 is 16 amino acids. Germline V gene lookup returns CDR1 SEHNR and CDR2 FQNEAQ (reference sequence). The CDR3 DNA sequence: TGCGCCAGCAGCCTACTAGCGGGGAGGAACACCGGGGAGCTGTTTTTT. This gives the protein CASSLLAGRNTGELFF.